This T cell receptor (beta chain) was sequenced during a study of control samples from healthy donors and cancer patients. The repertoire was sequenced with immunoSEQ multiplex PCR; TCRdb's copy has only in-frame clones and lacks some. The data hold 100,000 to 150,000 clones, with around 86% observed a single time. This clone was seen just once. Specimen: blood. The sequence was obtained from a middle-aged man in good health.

The CDR3 sequence: CAWSPASYGYTF. CDR3 in DNA: TGTGCCTGGAGTCCCGCATCCTATGGCTACACCTTC. This rearrangement joins TRBV30 to TRBJ1-2; D remains ambiguous. Per the germline V gene, CDR1 is GTSNPN and CDR2 is SVGIG (reference sequence). V was shortened by 2 bases and J by 4 bases, with 8 bases between the two germline ends. CDR3 length: 12 amino acids.